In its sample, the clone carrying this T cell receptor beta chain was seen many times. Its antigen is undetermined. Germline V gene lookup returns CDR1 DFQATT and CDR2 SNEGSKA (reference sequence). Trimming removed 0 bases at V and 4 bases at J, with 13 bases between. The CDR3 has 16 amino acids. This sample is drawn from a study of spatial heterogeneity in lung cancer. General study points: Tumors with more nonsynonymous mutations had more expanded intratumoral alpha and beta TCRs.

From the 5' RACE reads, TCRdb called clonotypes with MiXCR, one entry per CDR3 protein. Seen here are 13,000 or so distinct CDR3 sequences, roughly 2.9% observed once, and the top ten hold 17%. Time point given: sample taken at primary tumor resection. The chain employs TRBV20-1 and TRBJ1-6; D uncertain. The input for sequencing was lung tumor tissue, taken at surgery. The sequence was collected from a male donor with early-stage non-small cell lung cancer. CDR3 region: CSARDMGRGYNSPLHF. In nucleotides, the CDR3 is TGCAGTGCTAGAGATATGGGGAGAGGATATAATTCACCCCTCCACTTT.